This T cell receptor beta chain was obtained from a study of radiotherapy plus CTLA-4 blockade in lung cancer. This clone appeared a few times. Profiling relied on immunoSEQ multiplex PCR, and the TCRdb table lists in-frame clones only, not all of them. This table holds about 51,000 clones, around 75% found once. With 2 bases removed from V and 5 bases from J, the gap between germline ends came to 12 bases. The V gene's germline CDR1 is LGHNA and CDR2 YSLEER. CDR3 length: 14 residues. This TCR came from a human donor with non-small cell lung cancer who had a complete response to radiotherapy plus ipilimumab. The sample was peripheral blood, taken from a patient treated with radiotherapy plus ipilimumab. V is TRBV4-3 and J is TRBJ2-5; D is perhaps TRBD1 (6 bases). CDR3 residues: CASSQQGTSETQYF. The CDR3 nucleotides are TGCGCCAGCAGCCAACAGGGGACGAGCGAGACCCAGTACTTC.